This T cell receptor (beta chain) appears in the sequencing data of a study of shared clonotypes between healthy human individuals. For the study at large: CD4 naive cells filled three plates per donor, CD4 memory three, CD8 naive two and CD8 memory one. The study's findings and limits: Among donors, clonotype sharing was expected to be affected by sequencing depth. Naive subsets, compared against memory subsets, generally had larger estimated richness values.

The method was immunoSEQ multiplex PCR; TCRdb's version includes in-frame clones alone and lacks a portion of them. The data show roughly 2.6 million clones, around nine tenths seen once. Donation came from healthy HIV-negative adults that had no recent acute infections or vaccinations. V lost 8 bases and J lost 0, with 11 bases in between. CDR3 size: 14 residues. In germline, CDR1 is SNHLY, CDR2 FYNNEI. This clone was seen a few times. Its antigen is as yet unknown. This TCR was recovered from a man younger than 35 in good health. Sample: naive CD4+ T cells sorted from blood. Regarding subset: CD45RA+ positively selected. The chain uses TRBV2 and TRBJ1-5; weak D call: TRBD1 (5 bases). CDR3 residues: CASGGFASNQPQHF. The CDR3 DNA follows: TGTGCCAGCGGGGGATTCGCTAGCAATCAGCCCCAGCATTTT.